This T cell receptor (beta chain) is drawn from a study of T cell repertoires in cytomegalovirus infection. Study observations and caveats: Adding up the frequency of public TCR beta families identified people who carried CMV plus the relevant HLA.

TCRdb reanalysed the reads using MiXCR and keeps one entry per CDR3 protein. Of fewer than 950,000 distinct CDR3 sequences listed, approximately 30% are singletons. Concerning this clonotype: Its antigen remains unknown.

V was pared by 1 base and J by 5 bases, with 9 bases of the junction left unmatched. Germline CDR1 reads MGHRA; CDR2 reads YSYEKL. This CDR3 is 16 amino acids long. The sequencing here drew on cultured CD8+ T cells from PBMCs, taken from culture after CMV antigen stimulation. This chain joins TRBV4-1 and TRBJ2-7, with 9 bases fitting TRBD1. The sequence came from a human donor in good health (CMV status not recorded). Some clones in this sample may be carry-over from other donors' samples. This chain's CDR3 is CASSQGAQGAGDEQYF. For the CDR3, the DNA is TGCGCCAGCAGCCAAGGAGCACAGGGGGCCGGGGACGAGCAGTACTTC.